This T cell receptor (beta chain) was captured by sequencing in a study of vaccination and CD4 T cells after COVID-19. Study-wide context: Convalescent persons amounted to six males plus four females, two of whom were Hispanic. Between diagnosis and the drawing of post-COVID samples lay a median approximately 95 days (range 35 to 161). Post-vaccine sample collection happened at a median of approximately 70 days after dose two, ranging 14 to 241.

Once obtained from cultured CD4+ T cells, the DNA was sequenced using the Oncomine TCR Beta short-read assay. MiXCR was run by TCRdb on the PCR reads, yielding one entry per CDR3 protein. The sample has approximately 15,000 distinct CDR3 sequences, 45% seen once. Stated treatment: roughly 10-day PBMC culture with coronavirus spike peptide pools or control peptides (ViraFEST assay). Expanded clonotypes were found by TCR sequencing after peptide-pool stimulation (ViraFEST). Germline V gene data show CDR1 as SGHDT and CDR2 as YYEEEE. Trimming took 4 bases from V and 0 from J, leaving 26 bases between them. The CDR3 is 20 amino acids. Note on this clonotype: What it binds is unknown.

The sequence was obtained from a human donor who received a COVID-19 vaccine. The sequences come from CD4+ T cells from blood, cultured in vitro, collected before SARS-CoV-2 vaccination. The J gene is TRBJ2-1, the V gene TRBV5-6; the D gene is possibly TRBD1 (6 bases). CDR3 bases: TGTGCCAGCAGCCGCCCACGACAGGCCCTACGCGCCTCCTCCTACAATGAGCAGTTCTTC. It yields the protein CASSRPRQALRASSYNEQFF.